Sequencing of this TCR beta chain was carried out in a study of blood T cell repertoires in COVID-19. As for the study in general: From T cells, B-cell-depleted T cells, or PBMCs came the material, which was cDNA or gDNA.

Profiling relied on immunoSEQ multiplex PCR, and the TCRdb table lists in-frame clones only, not all of them. The repertoire consists of 76,000 or so clones, with around 79% occurring once and the leading ten covering approximately 12%. Between the trimmed V and J ends, which lost 4 bases and 3 bases, there was a span of 7 bases. Germline assignment: CDR1 SGHTA and CDR2 FQGNSA. CDR3 length: 13 residues. The sequence derives from a man aged 50-59 years with acute or convalescent COVID-19. Specimen: peripheral blood. The chain has TRBV7-2 and TRBJ1-5, with D uncertain. The CDR3 nucleotides are TGTGCCAGCAGCTGGGGAGACAATCAGCCCCAGCATTTT. Amino acids: CASSWGDNQPQHF.